This record looks at one TCR beta chain sequence and its context. The CDR3 spans 13 residues. Germline CDR1 LGHNA, CDR2 YSLEER. Trimming took off 0 bases at V and 3 bases at J, with 3 bases between the two ends. This specimen belongs to a study of T cell responses to AZD1222 COVID-19 vaccine. Assay used: immunoSEQ multiplex PCR; TCRdb lists only in-frame clones, some missing. Of roughly 150,000 clones in the sample, roughly 90% were seen once. Source: peripheral blood, taken on day 0 of AZD1222 vaccination. The sequence was collected from an adult in good health. The chain is built from TRBV4-3 and TRBJ2-1; no definite D call. This CDR3 is CASSQEGYNEQFF. DNA of the CDR3: TGCGCCAGCAGCCAAGAGGGCTACAATGAGCAGTTCTTC.